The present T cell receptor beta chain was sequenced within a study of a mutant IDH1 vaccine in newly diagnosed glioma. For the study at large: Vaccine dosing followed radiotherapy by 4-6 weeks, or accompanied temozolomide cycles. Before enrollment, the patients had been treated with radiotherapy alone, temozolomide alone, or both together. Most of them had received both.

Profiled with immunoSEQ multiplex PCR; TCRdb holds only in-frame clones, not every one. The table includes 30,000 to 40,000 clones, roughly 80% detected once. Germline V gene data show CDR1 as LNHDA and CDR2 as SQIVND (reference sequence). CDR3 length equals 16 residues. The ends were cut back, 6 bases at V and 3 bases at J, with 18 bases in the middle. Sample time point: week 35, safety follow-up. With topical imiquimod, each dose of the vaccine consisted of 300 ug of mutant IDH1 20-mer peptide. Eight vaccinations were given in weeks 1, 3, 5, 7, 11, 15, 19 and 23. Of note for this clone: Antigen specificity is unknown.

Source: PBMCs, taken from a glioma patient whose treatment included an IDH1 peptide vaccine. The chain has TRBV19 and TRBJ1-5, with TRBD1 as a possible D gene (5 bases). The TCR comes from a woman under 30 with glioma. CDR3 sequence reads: CASSSEGETFNQPQHF. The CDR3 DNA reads TGTGCCAGTAGCTCGGAAGGGGAAACTTTCAATCAGCCCCAGCATTTT.